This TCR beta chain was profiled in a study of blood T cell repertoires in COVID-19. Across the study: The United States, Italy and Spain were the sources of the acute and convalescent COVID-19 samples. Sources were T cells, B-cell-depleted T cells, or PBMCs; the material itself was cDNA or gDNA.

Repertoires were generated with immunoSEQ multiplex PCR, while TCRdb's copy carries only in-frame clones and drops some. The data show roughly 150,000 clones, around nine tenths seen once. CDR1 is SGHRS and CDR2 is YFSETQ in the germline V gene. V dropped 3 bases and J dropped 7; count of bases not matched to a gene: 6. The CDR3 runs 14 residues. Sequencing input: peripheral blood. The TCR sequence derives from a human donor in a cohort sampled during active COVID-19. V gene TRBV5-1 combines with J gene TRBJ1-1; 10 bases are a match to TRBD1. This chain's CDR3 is CASSYDRGRDEAFF. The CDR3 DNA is TGCGCCAGCAGCTACGACAGGGGGCGAGATGAAGCTTTCTTT.